These 26 T cell receptor beta chains were sequenced from one sample in a study of shared clonotypes between healthy human individuals. Produced via immunoSEQ multiplex PCR; TCRdb's table is partial and in-frame only. The repertoire holds around 500,000 clones, with around 79% as singletons. Sequencing input: PBMCs. The source is a woman between 35 and 50 years old in good health. Some clones in this sample may be carry-over from other donors' samples.

A word on this clone: Being one base from a much bigger clone, this may be a read error. The same CDR3 is also encoded by other DNA sequences in this sample. V and J are TRBV10-2 and TRBJ1-2, with D possibly being TRBD1 (6 bases). The CDR3 spans 15 residues. Trimming shortened V by 2 bases and J by 10 bases, and 20 bases separated the two germline ends. Germline assignment: CDR1 WSHSY and CDR2 SAAADI. CDR3 region: CASSEGQGLSRLYTF. The CDR3, as DNA: TGCGCCAGCAGTGAGGGGCAGGGGTTATCCAGACTCTACACCTTC.

This rearrangement joins TRBV4-1 to TRBJ2-7; D is perhaps TRBD2 (6 bases). This CDR3 has 17 amino acids. From germline, CDR1 is MGHRA and CDR2 YSYEKL. Between the trimmed V and J ends, which lost 2 bases and 0 bases, there was a span of 17 bases. In DNA form, the CDR3 reads TGCGCCAGCAGCCAACCCCGGGCGGGGCGAAGCTCCTACGAGCAGTACTTC. It codes for CASSQPRAGRSSYEQYF.

V usage is TRBV2 and J usage is TRBJ2-7, with 9 bases identical to TRBD2. Per germline, CDR1 SNHLY and CDR2 FYNNEI. V was pared by 8 bases and J by 0 bases, with 8 bases of the junction left unmatched. The CDR3 totals 15 residues. Here the CDR3 reads CASLEGLASSYEQYF. As DNA, the CDR3 is TGTGCCAGCCTAGAGGGACTAGCATCCTCCTACGAGCAGTACTTC.

The chain links TRBV7-6 to TRBJ2-3; D remains unclear. The CDR3 length is 11 residues. The germline V and J ends were trimmed by 4 bases and 6 bases, with 5 bases remaining between them. CDR1 and CDR2 (germline): SGHVS, FNYEAQ. The CDR3 sequence is CASSSEDTQYF. CDR3 nucleotides: TGTGCCAGCAGCTCGGAGGATACGCAGTATTTT.

This clone turned up a few times. The rearrangement links TRBV28 to TRBJ2-2, with 8 bases lining up with TRBD1. V shed 6 bases, J shed 0 bases, and the junction held 9 bases outside the gene matches. CDR1 is MDHEN, CDR2 SYDVKM, per germline. The CDR3 is 17 residues long. CDR3: CASRGPQGQANTGELFF. CDR3 coding DNA: TGTGCCAGCAGAGGGCCTCAGGGACAGGCGAACACCGGGGAGCTGTTTTTT.

Points on this clone: In the same sample, other DNA sequences code for this CDR3. This chain connects TRBV4-1 to TRBJ1-2, with 7 bases fitting TRBD1. Trimming at V came to 3 bases and at J to 6 bases, leaving 7 bases not matched to a gene. The CDR3 is 14 residues long. Germline CDR1 is MGHRA and CDR2 is YSYEKL. As DNA, the CDR3 is TGCGCCAGCAGCCAGAACAGGGGAGCGGATGGCTACACCTTC. Protein: CASSQNRGADGYTF.

V gene TRBV5-1 combines with J gene TRBJ1-1; 11 nucleotides match TRBD1. The germline V gene encodes CDR1 SGHRS and CDR2 YFSETQ. The CDR3 extends over 19 amino acids. V was pared by 0 bases and J by 4 bases, with 14 bases of the junction left unmatched. The CDR3 sequence: CASSLARGTGGRGLTEAFF. For the CDR3, the DNA is TGCGCCAGCAGCTTGGCCCGCGGGACAGGGGGGCGGGGGCTCACTGAAGCTTTCTTT.

This clone was recorded only once. V gene TRBV2 combines with J gene TRBJ2-3; D is unclear. There are 13 residues in the CDR3. V was shortened by 5 bases and J by 4 bases, with 10 bases between the two germline ends. Germline assignment: CDR1 SNHLY and CDR2 FYNNEI. The CDR3: CASSMFSADTQYF. In DNA form, the CDR3 reads TGTGCCAGCAGTATGTTTTCGGCAGATACGCAGTATTTT.

The chain employs TRBV6-5 and TRBJ2-7, with TRBD2 matching 7 bases. The germline gives CDR1 MNHEY, CDR2 SVGAGI. J was trimmed by 7 bases and V by 7 bases; bases with no gene match: 10. The length of the CDR3 is 13 residues. CDR3 residues: CASTPAGEEEQYF. The CDR3 DNA is TGTGCCAGCACCCCGGCGGGAGAGGAGGAGCAGTACTTC.

The chain has TRBV15 and TRBJ2-7; D possibly corresponds to TRBD2 (6 bases). The CDR3 contains 14 residues. The germline V gene has CDR1 LNHNV and CDR2 YYDKDF (reference sequence). V shed 3 bases and J shed 0 bases, with 9 bases lying between them. The CDR3 DNA sequence: TGTGCCACCAGCAGCGGGGGTAGCTCCTACGAGCAGTACTTC. The encoded protein is CATSSGGSSYEQYF.

The chain combines TRBV15 with TRBJ2-3; the D is unclear. Trimming stripped 0 bases from V and 4 bases from J, with 8 bases between. The CDR3 totals 14 residues. Per the germline V gene, CDR1 is LNHNV and CDR2 is YYDKDF (reference sequence). CDR3 sequence (DNA): TGTGCCACCAGCAGAGATCTGGCTTCAGATACGCAGTATTTT. Translating it yields CATSRDLASDTQYF.

The V gene is TRBV28, the J gene TRBJ2-7; D gene ambiguous. V was cut by 3 bases and J by 7 bases, with 10 bases left in between. There are 12 residues in the CDR3. CDR1 and CDR2 from the germline V gene are MDHEN and SYDVKM. Written as DNA, the CDR3 is TGTGCCAGCAGTTTGTCCCTGGGGGAGCAGTACTTC. Its protein product is CASSLSLGEQYF.

The chain uses TRBV18 and TRBJ2-2, with 7 nucleotides matching TRBD1. Per the germline V gene, CDR1 is KGHSH and CDR2 is LQKENI. V lost 1 base to trimming and J lost 5 bases; unmatched junction nucleotides: 7. The CDR3 covers 16 residues. The chain's CDR3 is CASSPLTGEVTGELFF. The DNA for the CDR3 is TGTGCCAGCTCACCACTAACAGGGGAAGTGACCGGGGAGCTGTTTTTT.

CDR3 sequence reads: CASSFGPTYEQYF. DNA of the CDR3: TGCGCCAGCAGCTTCGGGCCGACCTACGAGCAGTACTTC. The chain has TRBV5-1 and TRBJ2-7; D uncertain. The CDR3 is 13 residues long. The germline V and J ends were trimmed by 2 bases and 2 bases, with 8 bases remaining between them. Germline assignment: CDR1 SGHRS and CDR2 YFSETQ.

The rearrangement links TRBV7-8 to TRBJ2-7; the match to TRBD2 covers 9 bases. The CDR3 sequence is 14 residues long. V shed 7 bases, J shed 5 bases, and the junction held 9 bases outside the gene matches. In germline, CDR1 is SGHVS, CDR2 FQNEAQ. The CDR3 region is CASNPGLASDEQYF. CDR3 DNA sequence: TGTGCCAGCAACCCGGGACTAGCATCAGACGAGCAGTACTTC.

V usage is TRBV11-2 and J usage is TRBJ1-1; the D is unclear. CDR1 is SGHAT and CDR2 is FQNNGV in the germline V gene. The CDR3 extends over 16 amino acids. V dropped 0 bases and J dropped 4 bases, with 15 bases sitting between them. The CDR3 DNA reads as TGTGCCAGCAGCTTAGAGTTTGGAAAGCGGGGCACTGAAGCTTTCTTT. Translation: CASSLEFGKRGTEAFF.

Written as DNA, the CDR3 is TGTGCCAGCAGCCCCTCCGGAGCGACTTCTAGCACAGATACGCAGTATTTT. Its protein is CASSPSGATSSTDTQYF. The chain combines TRBV11-2 with TRBJ2-3; no definite D call. CDR3 length equals 17 residues. V lost 5 bases and J 0 bases, leaving 18 bases between the germline ends. The V gene's germline CDR1 is SGHAT and CDR2 FQNNGV.

The chain links TRBV19 to TRBJ2-3, with 12 bases lining up with TRBD2. Germline V gene sequence: CDR1 LNHDA, CDR2 SQIVND (reference sequence). The length of the CDR3 is 17 residues. V lost 2 bases, J lost 2 bases, and 5 bases stayed unmatched. The CDR3 is CASSIFRTSGATDTQYF. DNA for the CDR3: TGTGCCAGTAGTATATTCCGGACTAGCGGGGCCACAGATACGCAGTATTTT. Filled out from reference TRBV19 and TRBJ2-3, the complete variable domain reads DGGITQSPKYLFRKEGQNVTLSCEQNLNHDAMYWYRQDPGQGLRLIYYSQIVNDFQKGDIAEGYSVSREKKESFPLTVTSAQKNPTAFYLCASSIFRTSGATDTQYFGPGTRLTVL.

The chain uses TRBV7-6 and TRBJ2-5; D is uncertain. The CDR3 length is 13 residues. Germline V gene sequence: CDR1 SGHVS, CDR2 FNYEAQ. With 2 bases removed from V and 6 bases from J, the gap between germline ends came to 10 bases. DNA of the CDR3: TGTGCCAGCAGCTTAAGCAGGTCACAGACCCAGTACTTC. Its protein is CASSLSRSQTQYF.

The V gene is TRBV5-4, the J gene TRBJ2-7; TRBD2 aligns across 9 bases. This CDR3 is 15 amino acids long. Germline lookup yields CDR1 SGHNT and CDR2 YYREEE (reference sequence). V dropped 4 bases and J dropped 4; count of bases not matched to a gene: 9. This CDR3 reads CASSRSNSGSYEQYF. CDR3 nucleotides: TGTGCCAGCAGCCGGTCGAATAGCGGGAGTTACGAGCAGTACTTC.

The CDR3 spells CASMAERVGGLAGSADTQYF. The CDR3 DNA sequence: TGTGCCAGCATGGCCGAGAGGGTAGGCGGGCTAGCTGGTAGCGCAGATACGCAGTATTTT. This chain links TRBV28 with TRBJ2-3; TRBD2 might be the D (5 bases). The CDR3 is made up of 20 amino acids. CDR1 and CDR2 from the germline V gene are MDHEN and SYDVKM. The V end was cut by 7 bases, the J end by 4 bases, with 33 bases between.

V gene TRBV5-6 combines with J gene TRBJ2-3; 8 bases fit TRBD1. The CDR3 loop spans 18 amino acids. Germline V gene data show CDR1 as SGHDT and CDR2 as YYEEEE. Trimming took 3 bases from V and 2 from J; bases not matched to a gene: 14. CDR3 amino acids: CASSSGTGPLLFTDTQYF. DNA for the CDR3: TGTGCCAGCAGCTCAGGGACAGGTCCTCTCCTCTTCACAGATACGCAGTATTTT.

This clone was seen many times. The chain is built from TRBV11-1 and TRBJ1-2; no clear D gene. Germline CDR1 and CDR2: SGHAT and FQDESV (reference sequence). This CDR3 region has 14 residues. The V end was cut by 5 bases, the J end by 8 bases, with 18 bases between. The CDR3 DNA reads as TGTGCCAGCAGCCCCGGTATCCGCCGAGGGGGCTACACCTTC. This translates into CASSPGIRRGGYTF.

The chain couples TRBV11-1 to TRBJ2-1, with 10 bases lining up with TRBD2. CDR3 length: 16 amino acids. J lost 3 bases, V lost 4 bases, and 6 bases had no gene match. CDR1 is SGHAT and CDR2 is FQDESV in the germline V gene (reference sequence). CDR3 amino acids: CASSSTGTSVYNEQFF. The CDR3 DNA is TGTGCCAGCAGCTCCACCGGGACTAGCGTCTACAATGAGCAGTTCTTC.

This clone was detected only once. The V gene is TRBV9, the J gene TRBJ2-1; D is unclear. Germline V gives CDR1 SGDLS, CDR2 YYNGEE. CDR3 size: 15 residues. The ends were cut back, 4 bases at V and 0 bases at J, with 11 bases in the middle. The CDR3 region is CASSKETNSYNEQFF. Here the CDR3 DNA reads TGTGCCAGCAGCAAAGAAACCAACTCCTACAATGAGCAGTTCTTC. Full variable domain (rest looked up from reference TRBV9 and TRBJ2-1): DSGVTQTPKHLITATGQRVTLRCSPRSGDLSVYWYQQSLDQGLQFLIQYYNGEERAKGNILERFSAQQFPDLHSELNLSSLELGDSALYFCASSKETNSYNEQFFGPGTRLTVL.

This clone has ten or more counts. This chain links TRBV30 with TRBJ2-3; D is unresolved. This CDR3 has 12 residues. The germline gives CDR1 GTSNPN, CDR2 SVGIG (reference sequence). V was trimmed by 2 bases and J by 2 bases, leaving 5 bases between them. The CDR3 spells CAWSSTTDTQYF. The CDR3 nucleotides are TGTGCCTGGAGTAGCACCACAGATACGCAGTATTTT.